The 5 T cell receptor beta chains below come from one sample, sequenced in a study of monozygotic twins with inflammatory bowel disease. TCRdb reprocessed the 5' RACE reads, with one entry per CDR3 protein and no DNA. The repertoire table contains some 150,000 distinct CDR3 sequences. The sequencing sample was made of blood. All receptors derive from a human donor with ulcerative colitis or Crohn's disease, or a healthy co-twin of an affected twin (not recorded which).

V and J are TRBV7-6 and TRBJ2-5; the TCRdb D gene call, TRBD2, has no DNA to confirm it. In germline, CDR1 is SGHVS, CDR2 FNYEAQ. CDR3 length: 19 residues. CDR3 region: CASSLAVGREGPMTQTQYF.

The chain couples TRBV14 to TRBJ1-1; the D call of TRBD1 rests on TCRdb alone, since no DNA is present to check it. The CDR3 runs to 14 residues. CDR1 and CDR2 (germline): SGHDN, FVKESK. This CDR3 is CASSQRTVNTEAFF. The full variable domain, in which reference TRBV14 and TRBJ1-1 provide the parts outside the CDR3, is EAGVTQFPSHSVIEKGQTVTLRCDPISGHDNLYWYRRVMGKEIKFLLHFVKESKQDESGMPNNRFLAERTGGTYSTLKVQPAELEDSGVYFCASSQRTVNTEAFFGQGTRLTVV.

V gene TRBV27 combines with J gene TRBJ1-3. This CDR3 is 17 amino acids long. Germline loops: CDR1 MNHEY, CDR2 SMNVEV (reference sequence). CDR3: CASSYRLNGFPGNTIYF.

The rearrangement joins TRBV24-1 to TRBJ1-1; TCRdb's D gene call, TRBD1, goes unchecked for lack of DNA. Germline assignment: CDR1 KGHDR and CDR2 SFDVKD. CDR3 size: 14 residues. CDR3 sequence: CATSDSGGSFEAFF.

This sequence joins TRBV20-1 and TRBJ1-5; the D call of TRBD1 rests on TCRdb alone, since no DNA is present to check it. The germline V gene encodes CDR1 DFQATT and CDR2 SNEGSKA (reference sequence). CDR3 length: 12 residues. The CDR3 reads CSAQMGDQPQHF.